Each of the 9 T cell receptor beta chains below was sequenced from the same sample in a study of T cells in Graves' hyperthyroidism and ophthalmopathy. TCR beta CDR3 regions were amplified from RNA transcripts. RT-PCR in the first round (using the HTBI primer set) targeted the TCR CDR3. TCRdb used MiXCR to reprocess the multiplex PCR reads, holding one entry per CDR3 protein. The sample includes fewer than 650,000 distinct CDR3 sequences, more than 11% seen only once; the top ten take 5.8%. Specimen: blood. The receptors were sampled from a woman in her twenties or thirties with Graves' hyperthyroidism that later progressed to Graves' ophthalmopathy.

There are many counts of this clonotype. This sequence joins TRBV14 and TRBJ2-5; 7 nucleotides line up with TRBD2. Per the germline V gene, CDR1 is SGHDN and CDR2 is FVKESK. The CDR3 spans 14 residues. V was pared by 3 bases and J by 8 bases, with 9 bases of the junction left unmatched. CDR3 protein: CASSQTSPQGTQYF. The CDR3, as DNA: TGTGCCAGCAGCCAGACTAGCCCCCAAGGCACCCAGTACTTC.

This clonotype was counted between two and nine times. V usage is TRBV6-1 and J usage is TRBJ2-1; perhaps TRBD2 as D (6 bases). The CDR3 has 15 residues. Germline lookup yields CDR1 MNHNS and CDR2 SASEGT. Trimming left V 6 bases short and J 4 bases short, with 16 bases between. The CDR3 region is CASSPRGGAYNEQFF. The CDR3 DNA sequence: TGTGCCAGCAGCCCTCGGGGCGGGGCTTACAATGAGCAGTTCTTC.

CDR3 sequence reads: CASARTGTNTEAFF. CDR3 nucleotides: TGTGCCAGCGCACGTACAGGGACAAACACTGAAGCTTTCTTT. The chain uses TRBV27 and TRBJ1-1, with TRBD1 as a possible D gene (6 bases). CDR1 and CDR2 (germline): MNHEY, SMNVEV (reference sequence). The V end was cut by 8 bases, the J end by 2 bases, with 15 bases between. This CDR3 has 14 residues.

J is TRBJ2-2 and V is TRBV4-1, with D possibly TRBD2 on 6 matching bases. V dropped 5 bases and J dropped 4 bases, with 14 bases sitting between them. Germline CDR1 MGHRA, CDR2 YSYEKL. The CDR3 runs to 15 residues. CDR3 protein: CASSKPGLVTGELFF. The CDR3 DNA follows: TGCGCCAGCAGCAAGCCGGGACTGGTCACCGGGGAGCTGTTTTTT.

The chain joins TRBV19 to TRBJ2-2; perhaps TRBD1 as D (6 bases). The germline gives CDR1 LNHDA, CDR2 SQIVND (reference sequence). The CDR3 length is 15 residues. Deletions cut 3 bases from V and 5 bases from J, with 13 bases between. The CDR3 DNA reads TGTGCCAGTAGTATGGTTGACAGGCGGACCGGGGAGCTGTTTTTT. It codes for CASSMVDRRTGELFF.

V is TRBV7-2 and J is TRBJ2-7; D tentatively reads TRBD1 or TRBD2 (7 bases each). Germline lookup yields CDR1 SGHTA and CDR2 FQGNSA. V shed 8 bases and J shed 7 bases, with 18 bases lying between them. The CDR3 has 13 amino acids. The DNA of the CDR3 is TGTGCCAGCTTATTCCAGGGGGGGGGAGAGCAGTACTTC. As protein: CASLFQGGGEQYF.

This clonotype came up a few times. V gene TRBV6-1 combines with J gene TRBJ2-7; D might be TRBD1 or TRBD2, each matching 5 bases. V was shortened by 5 bases and J by 3 bases, with 11 bases between the two germline ends. Germline V gene sequence: CDR1 MNHNS, CDR2 SASEGT. The CDR3 contains 13 residues. CDR3 in amino acids: CASSRDQNYEQYF. The CDR3 region has the DNA TGTGCCAGCAGTCGGGACCAAAACTACGAGCAGTACTTC.

This clonotype was seen ten or more times. In nucleotides, the CDR3 is TGTGCCAGCAGTTGCGTTGACAGAAATTCACCCCTCCACTTT. Its protein product is CASSCVDRNSPLHF. The chain combines TRBV7-4 with TRBJ1-6; a weak D match, TRBD1 (5 bases). With 6 bases removed from V and 7 bases from J, the gap between germline ends came to 13 bases. The CDR3 has 14 amino acids. CDR1 is SGHVT, CDR2 SQSDAQ, per germline.

The V call is TRBV15, the J call TRBJ2-7; 9 bases fit TRBD1. Trimming took 3 bases from V and 2 from J; bases not matched to a gene: 2. This CDR3 has 14 residues. CDR1 and CDR2 (germline): LNHNV, YYDKDF (reference sequence). The CDR3 sequence: CATSSRDRAYEQYF. CDR3 nucleotides: TGTGCCACCAGCAGCCGGGACAGGGCCTACGAGCAGTACTTC.